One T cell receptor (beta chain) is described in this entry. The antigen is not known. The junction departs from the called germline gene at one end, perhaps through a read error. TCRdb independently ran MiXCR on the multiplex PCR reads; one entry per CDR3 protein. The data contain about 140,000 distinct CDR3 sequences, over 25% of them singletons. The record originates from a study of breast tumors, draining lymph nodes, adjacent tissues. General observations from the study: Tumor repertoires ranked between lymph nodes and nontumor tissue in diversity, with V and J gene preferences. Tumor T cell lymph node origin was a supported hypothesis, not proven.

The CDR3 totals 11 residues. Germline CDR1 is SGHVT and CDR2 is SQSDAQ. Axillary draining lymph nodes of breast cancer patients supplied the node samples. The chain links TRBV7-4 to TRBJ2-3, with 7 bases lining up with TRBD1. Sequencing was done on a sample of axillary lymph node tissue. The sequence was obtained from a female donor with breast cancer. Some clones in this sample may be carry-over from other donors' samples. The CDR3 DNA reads TGTGCCAGCAGGGGGACAGATACGCGGTATTTT. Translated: CASRGTDTRYF.